This entry is about one TCR beta chain. The antigen is not known. The ends were cut back, 5 bases at V and 3 bases at J, with 16 bases in the middle. Germline V gene sequence: CDR1 SQVTM, CDR2 ANQGSEA. The CDR3 has 14 residues. This record belongs to a study of cytomegalovirus exposure and HLA in healthy donors. Vbeta (60) and Jbeta (13) primers were used in the PCR. The assay was immunoSEQ multiplex PCR, and TCRdb's table has in-frame clones only and misses some. The sample has some 110,000 clones; approximately 74% are singletons. Study-wide results and caveats: Per published accounts, TCR beta sequences correctly predicted the HLA-A and HLA-B alleles of most subjects.

Sequencing was done on a sample of PBMCs. V and J are TRBV29-1 and TRBJ1-2, with a possible D match to TRBD1 (5 bases). This clonotype was sampled from a woman in her forties or fifties in good health and CMV-seropositive. CDR3: CSVPAGPRDYGYTF. CDR3 nucleotides: TGCAGCGTTCCGGCAGGGCCTAGAGACTATGGCTACACCTTC.